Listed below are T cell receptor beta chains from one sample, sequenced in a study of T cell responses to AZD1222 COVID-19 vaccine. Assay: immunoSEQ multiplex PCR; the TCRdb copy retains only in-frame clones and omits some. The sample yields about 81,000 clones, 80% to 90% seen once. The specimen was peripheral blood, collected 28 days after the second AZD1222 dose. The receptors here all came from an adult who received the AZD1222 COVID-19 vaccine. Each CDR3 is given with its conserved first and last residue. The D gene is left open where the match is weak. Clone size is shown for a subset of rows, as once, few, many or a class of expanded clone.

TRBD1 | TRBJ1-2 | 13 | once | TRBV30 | TGTGCCTGTAACAGGGGCGGCAACTATGGCTACACCTTC | CACNRGGNYGYTF
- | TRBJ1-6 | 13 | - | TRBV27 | TGTGCCAGCAGTTATAGGGATTATTCACCCCTCCACTTT | CASSYRDYSPLHF
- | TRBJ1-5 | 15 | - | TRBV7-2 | TGTGCCAGCAGCTCGGAGAGCAGAGGTGGTCAGCCCCAGCATTTT | CASSSESRGGQPQHF
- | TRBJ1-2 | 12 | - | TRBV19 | TGTGCCAGTAAAAGGGATAACTATGGCTACACCTTC | CASKRDNYGYTF
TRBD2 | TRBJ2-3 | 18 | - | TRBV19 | TGTGCCAGTAGTAGGGGACTAGCGGGGGCGGACGGCACAGATACGCAGTATTTT | CASSRGLAGADGTDTQYF
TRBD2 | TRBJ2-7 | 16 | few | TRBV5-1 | TGCGCCAGCAGCTTGGTAAGGAGCGGGAGCACCTACGAGCAGTACTTC | CASSLVRSGSTYEQYF
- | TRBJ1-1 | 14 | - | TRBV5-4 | TGTGCCAGCAGCCGAGGACTGATGAACACTGAAGCTTTCTTT | CASSRGLMNTEAFF
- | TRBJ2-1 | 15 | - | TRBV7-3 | TGTGCCAGCAGCCATGAGGGATTTGGCTACAATGAGCAGTTCTTC | CASSHEGFGYNEQFF
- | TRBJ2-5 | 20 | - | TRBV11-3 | TGTGCCAGCAGCTTAAGTATCTGGGGGTCAGCGAGTGGCAATCAAGAGACCCAGTACTTC | CASSLSIWGSASGNQETQYF
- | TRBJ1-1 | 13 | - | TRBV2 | TGTGCCAGCAGTGAAAGCTTGAACACTGAAGCTTTCTTT | CASSESLNTEAFF
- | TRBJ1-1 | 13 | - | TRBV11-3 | TGTGCCAGCAGCCAGTACACGAACACTGAAGCTTTCTTT | CASSQYTNTEAFF
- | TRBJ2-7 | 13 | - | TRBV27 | TGTGCCAGCAGTTTTTCAACCGACTACGAGCAGTACTTC | CASSFSTDYEQYF
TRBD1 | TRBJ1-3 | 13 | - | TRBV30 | TGTGCCTGGAGTGGACAGGGCAGAAACACCATATATTTT | CAWSGQGRNTIYF
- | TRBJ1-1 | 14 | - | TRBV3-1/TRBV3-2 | TGTGCCAGCAGCCAAGATCGGGTAGTCACTGAAGCTTTCTTT | CASSQDRVVTEAFF
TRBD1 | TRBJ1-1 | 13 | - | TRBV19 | TGTGCCAGTAGATCCAGGGACAGGGGTAAAGCTTTCTTT | CASRSRDRGKAFF
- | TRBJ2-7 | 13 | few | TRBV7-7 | TGTGCCAGCAGCTTAGATCTTGGGGAAGAGCAGTACTTC | CASSLDLGEEQYF
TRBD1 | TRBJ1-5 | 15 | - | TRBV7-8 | TGTGCCAGCAGCTTGAACAGGGGAAGCAATCAGCCCCAGCATTTT | CASSLNRGSNQPQHF
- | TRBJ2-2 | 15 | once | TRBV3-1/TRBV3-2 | TGTGCCAGCAGCCAAGGTGGCAGGAACACCGGGGAGCTGTTTTTT | CASSQGGRNTGELFF
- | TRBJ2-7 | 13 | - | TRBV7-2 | TGTGCCAGCAGCTTGGCTAGGGACTACGAGCAGTACTTC | CASSLARDYEQYF
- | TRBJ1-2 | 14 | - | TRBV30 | TGTGCCTGGAGCACCCGACAGCTACCTTATGGCTACACCTTC | CAWSTRQLPYGYTF
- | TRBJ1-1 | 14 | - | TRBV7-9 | TGTGCCAGCAGCTTAGCCGGGACGAACACTGAAGCTTTCTTT | CASSLAGTNTEAFF
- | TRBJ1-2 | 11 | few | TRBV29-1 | TGCAGCGTTGCAGCAGGGTATGGCTACACCTTC | CSVAAGYGYTF
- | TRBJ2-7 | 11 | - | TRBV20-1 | TGCAGTGCAGAGAAGGGCTACGAGCAGTACTTC | CSAEKGYEQYF
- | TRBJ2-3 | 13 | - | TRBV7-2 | TGTGCCAGCAGCTTAGGGACGGGGGATACGCAGTATTTT | CASSLGTGDTQYF
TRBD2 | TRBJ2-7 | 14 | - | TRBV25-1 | TGTGCCAGCAGTCCCCCTGGGAGGGTAACGGGGCAGTACTTC | CASSPPGRVTGQYF
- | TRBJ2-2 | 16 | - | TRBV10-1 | TGCGCCAGCACCCCCTCGGGGGAAGGGGGCACCGGGGAGCTGTTTTTT | CASTPSGEGGTGELFF
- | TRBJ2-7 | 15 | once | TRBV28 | TGTGCCAGCAGTCCCCCCCCCGATGACCCCTACGAGCAGTACTTC | CASSPPPDDPYEQYF
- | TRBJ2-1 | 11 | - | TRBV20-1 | TGCAGTGCTAGAGATTCGGCAGAGCAGTTCTTC | CSARDSAEQFF
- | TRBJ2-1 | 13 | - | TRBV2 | TGTGCCAGCAGTAAGGACAGCTGGAATGAGCAGTTCTTC | CASSKDSWNEQFF
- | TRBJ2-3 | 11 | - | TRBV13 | TGTGCCAGCAGAAGGACAGATACGCAGTATTTT | CASRRTDTQYF
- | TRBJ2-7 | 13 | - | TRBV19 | TGTGCCAGTAGTCCCCGGGAAACCTACGAGCAGTACTTC | CASSPRETYEQYF
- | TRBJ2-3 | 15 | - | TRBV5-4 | TGTGCCAGCAGCTTGGGGGGCCGGGAGTCAGATACGCAGTATTTT | CASSLGGRESDTQYF
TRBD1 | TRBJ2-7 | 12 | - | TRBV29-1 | TGCAGCGGCGGACAGGGGCAGAACGAGCAGTACTTC | CSGGQGQNEQYF
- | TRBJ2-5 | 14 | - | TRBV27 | TGTGCCAGCAGTTTATCGCAGTCGTGGAAGACCCAGTACTTC | CASSLSQSWKTQYF
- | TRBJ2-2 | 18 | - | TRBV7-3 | TGTGCCAGCAGCTTAAAAGGGGTACGCGGCGCGAACACCGGGGAGCTGTTTTTT | CASSLKGVRGANTGELFF
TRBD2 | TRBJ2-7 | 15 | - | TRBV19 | TGTGCCAGTAGTCGGCTAGCGGGTGGGAGAGGCGAGCAGTACTTC | CASSRLAGGRGEQYF
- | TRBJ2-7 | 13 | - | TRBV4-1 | TGCGCCAGCAGCCTGGGGACAACTTACGAGCAGTACTTC | CASSLGTTYEQYF
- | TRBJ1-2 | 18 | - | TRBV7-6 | TGTGCCAGCAGCTCCCTGCCCATATCCTCGCAGGGAATCTATGGCTACACCTTC | CASSSLPISSQGIYGYTF
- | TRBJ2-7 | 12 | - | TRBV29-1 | TGCAGCGTTTTGACAAGTTCCTACGAGCAGTACTTC | CSVLTSSYEQYF
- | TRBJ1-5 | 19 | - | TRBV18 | TGTGCCAGCTCACGATCGACAGCATCTACTTCGGTTAGCAATCAGCCCCAGCATTTT | CASSRSTASTSVSNQPQHF
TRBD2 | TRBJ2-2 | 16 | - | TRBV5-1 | TGCGCCAGCAGCTCACTAGCGGAAGTGAACACCGGGGAGCTGTTTTTT | CASSSLAEVNTGELFF
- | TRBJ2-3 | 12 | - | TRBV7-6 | TGTGCCAGCAGCTTCGTGACAGATACGCAGTATTTT | CASSFVTDTQYF
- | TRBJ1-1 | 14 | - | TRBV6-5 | TGTGCCAGCAGTCTCCACCTCATGAACACTGAAGCTTTCTTT | CASSLHLMNTEAFF